Presented here are 26 T cell receptor beta chains from one specimen sequenced in a study of cytomegalovirus exposure and HLA in healthy donors. The PCR was carried out with 60 Vbeta primers and 13 Jbeta primers. Generated by immunoSEQ multiplex PCR, the TCRdb table keeps only in-frame clones and is missing some. The data show approximately 150,000 clones, approximately 81% seen once. Sample: PBMCs. The source of these receptors is a man aged 30 to 45 in good health and CMV-seropositive.

The V and J genes are TRBV5-5 and TRBJ1-5; the D is unclear. V lost 0 bases, J lost 6 bases, and 10 bases lay in between. The CDR3 extends over 14 amino acids. From germline, CDR1 is SGHKS and CDR2 YYEKEE (reference sequence). Written as DNA, the CDR3 is TGTGCCAGCAGCTTGGGCAGGATCGGTCAGCCCCAGCATTTT. Its protein is CASSLGRIGQPQHF.

The gene calls are TRBV6-6 and TRBJ2-1; 7 nucleotides agree with TRBD1. CDR3 length: 15 amino acids. From germline, CDR1 is MNHNY and CDR2 SVGAGI (reference sequence). With V trimmed by 6 bases and J by 3 bases, 8 bases remained unmatched. The CDR3 loop reads CASSDGDSFYNEQFF. In nucleotides, the CDR3 is TGTGCCAGCAGCGACGGGGACAGCTTCTACAATGAGCAGTTCTTC.

This clone was observed a handful of times. The chain employs TRBV18 and TRBJ2-7; D gene ambiguous. The germline gives CDR1 KGHSH, CDR2 LQKENI. The CDR3 sequence is 13 residues long. V lost 3 bases to trimming and J lost 7 bases, with 13 bases between them. CDR3 loop: CASSPNTAREQYV. CDR3 nucleotide sequence: TGTGCCAGCTCACCTAACACCGCTCGGGAGCAGTACGTC.

The V call is TRBV7-8, the J call TRBJ2-1; possibly TRBD1 for D (5 bases). The CDR3 covers 16 residues. The germline V gene encodes CDR1 SGHVS and CDR2 FQNEAQ. V lost 6 bases to trimming and J lost 4 bases, with 19 bases between them. The DNA for the CDR3 is TGTGCCAGCAGTCCCTTTAGGGGATTGTTGTACAATGAGCAGTTCTTC. Translation: CASSPFRGLLYNEQFF.

This clone was observed a handful of times. The V and J genes are TRBV12-5 and TRBJ2-7; 9 nucleotides agree with TRBD2. With V trimmed by 1 base and J by 4 bases, 20 bases remained unmatched. Germline V gene lookup returns CDR1 LGHNT and CDR2 FRNRAP. CDR3 length: 20 residues. CDR3 nucleotide sequence: TGTGCTAGTGGTTTGGCCATAATACCGGGACTAGCCAAGGGAGGTTACGAGCAGTACTTC. Translated, it gives CASGLAIIPGLAKGGYEQYF.

The rearrangement links TRBV30 to TRBJ2-1; 10 bases align to TRBD2. Looked up from germline, CDR1 is GTSNPN and CDR2 is SVGIG (reference sequence). The CDR3 extends over 15 amino acids. Trimming at V came to 2 bases and at J to 4 bases, leaving 5 bases not matched to a gene. CDR3 sequence (DNA): TGTGCCTGGAGTTGGCTAGCGGGAGCTTACAATGAGCAGTTCTTC. Translated, it gives CAWSWLAGAYNEQFF.

The CDR3 coding sequence is TGTGCCAGCAGCTTTGCGGGGAGGAACACCGGGGAGCTGTTTTTT. Residues: CASSFAGRNTGELFF. V is TRBV11-3 and J is TRBJ2-2; D is possibly TRBD2 (6 bases). With 3 bases removed from V and 1 base from J, the gap between germline ends came to 9 bases. The CDR3 length is 15 residues. Germline V gives CDR1 SGHNT, CDR2 YENEEA. Full variable domain (remainder filled in from reference TRBV11-3 and TRBJ2-2): EAGVVQSPRYKIIEKKQPVAFWCNPISGHNTLYWYLQNLGQGPELLIRYENEEAVDDSQLPKDRFSAERLKGVDSTLKIQPAELGDSAVYLCASSFAGRNTGELFFGEGSRLTVL.

The V and J genes are TRBV2 and TRBJ2-7; a weak D match, TRBD1 (6 bases). The CDR3 spans 12 residues. CDR1 and CDR2 from the germline V gene are SNHLY and FYNNEI. The V end was cut by 8 bases, the J end by 3 bases, with 11 bases between. The CDR3 spells CASLRGGYEQYF. CDR3 nucleotides: TGTGCCAGCCTCAGAGGGGGCTACGAGCAGTACTTC.

This clone was observed a single time. The chain carries TRBV14 and TRBJ1-2; the D gene is possibly TRBD1 (5 bases). CDR1 and CDR2 from the germline V gene are SGHDN and FVKESK. This CDR3 spans 12 amino acids. V gave up 5 bases and J gave up 4 bases, with 8 bases separating them. Here the CDR3 reads CASSGTPYGYTF. The CDR3 coding sequence is TGTGCCAGCAGCGGGACTCCCTATGGCTACACCTTC.

CDR3 region: CASSLAGGTYEQYV. As DNA, the CDR3 is TGTGCCAGCAGCTTAGCGGGAGGAACGTACGAGCAGTACGTC. The rearrangement uses TRBV11-3 and TRBJ2-7; TRBD2 aligns across 7 bases. The CDR3 has 14 residues. J gave up 4 bases and V 1 base, and 4 bases lay outside the gene matches. Germline V lookup: CDR1 SGHNT, CDR2 YENEEA.

This chain joins TRBV28 and TRBJ1-2, with D perhaps matching TRBD1 (5 bases). CDR1 is MDHEN and CDR2 is SYDVKM in the germline V gene. The V and J ends lost 5 bases and 4 bases respectively, with 11 bases between them. This CDR3 has 13 amino acids. Here the CDR3 DNA reads TGTGCCAGCAGTACGGGACTCCTCTATGGCTACACCTTC. Amino acids: CASSTGLLYGYTF.

The chain links TRBV4-1 to TRBJ2-2; 7 bases are shared with TRBD2. The germline CDR1 and CDR2 sequences are MGHRA and YSYEKL. The junction had 8 bases not matched to a gene; V was cut back by 4 bases and J by 3 bases. The CDR3 totals 16 residues. The chain's CDR3 is CASSRGREGYTGELFF. CDR3 sequence (DNA): TGCGCCAGCAGCCGAGGAAGGGAGGGGTACACCGGGGAGCTGTTTTTT.

The chain employs TRBV5-1 and TRBJ2-7; 11 nucleotides match TRBD1. The CDR3 covers 17 residues. With 1 base clipped from V and 3 bases from J, the junction kept 9 bases outside the gene matches. Per germline, CDR1 SGHRS and CDR2 YFSETQ. The CDR3 coding sequence is TGCGCCAGCAGCTTGCTTTGGGACAGGGGGAATCTCTACGAGCAGTACTTC. It yields the protein CASSLLWDRGNLYEQYF.

This clone was detected once. The CDR3 nucleotides are TGCGCCAGCAGCCCCGACAGAACCAAAAACATTCAGTACTTC. Residues: CASSPDRTKNIQYF. The chain employs TRBV4-3 and TRBJ2-4; tentatively, D is TRBD1 (5 bases). CDR3 length: 14 amino acids. The V and J ends lost 4 bases and 2 bases respectively, with 9 bases between them. Germline V gene lookup returns CDR1 LGHNA and CDR2 YSLEER.

This clone was picked up a small number of times. This rearrangement joins TRBV2 to TRBJ1-4, with 9 bases identical to TRBD1. V lost 6 bases and J lost 12; bases outside the gene matches: 11. The germline V gene has CDR1 SNHLY and CDR2 FYNNEI. The CDR3 has 14 residues. The CDR3: CASRVPGQGFELFF. The CDR3 DNA is TGTGCCAGCAGAGTTCCGGGACAGGGATTCGAACTGTTTTTT.

A single count supports this clone. The rearrangement joins TRBV11-1 to TRBJ2-1; 9 bases line up with TRBD2. CDR1 is SGHAT, CDR2 FQDESV, per germline (reference sequence). Germline trimming cut 4 bases from V and 0 bases from J; bases unmatched to any gene: 4. This CDR3 region has 16 residues. DNA for the CDR3: TGTGCCAGCAGCTCCGTGCGGGAGGGCTCCTACAATGAGCAGTTCTTC. It is translated as CASSSVREGSYNEQFF.

V gene TRBV27 combines with J gene TRBJ2-7; tentatively, D is TRBD2 (6 bases). V was trimmed by 3 bases and J by 6 bases, leaving 12 bases between them. CDR1 is MNHEY and CDR2 is SMNVEV in the germline V gene (reference sequence). This CDR3 contains 13 residues. The CDR3 reads CASSFGGGGEQYV. The CDR3 region has the DNA TGTGCCAGCAGTTTTGGGGGAGGTGGCGAGCAGTACGTC.

The rearrangement links TRBV2 to TRBJ1-2; D possibly corresponds to TRBD1 (6 bases). CDR1 and CDR2 (germline): SNHLY, FYNNEI. This CDR3 is built from 16 residues. The V end lost 7 bases, the J end lost 8 bases, and 26 bases lay between the germline ends. DNA for the CDR3: TGTGCCAGCACCCCGAACCCCGACAGGTCCTGGGGGGGCTACACCTTC. It yields the protein CASTPNPDRSWGGYTF.

Concerning this clone: Other DNA sequences in the sample encode the same CDR3. V is TRBV6-5 and J is TRBJ2-2, with 8 bases lining up with TRBD1. In germline, CDR1 is MNHEY, CDR2 SVGAGI. The CDR3 sequence is 16 residues long. Germline trimming cut 0 bases from V and 4 bases from J; bases unmatched to any gene: 4. CDR3 DNA: TGTGCCAGCAGTTACTCTGGACAGGGTGGCACCGGGGAGCTGTTTTTT. Translated, it gives CASSYSGQGGTGELFF.

This rearrangement joins TRBV10-2 to TRBJ2-3; tentatively, D is TRBD2 (5 bases). Germline V gene lookup returns CDR1 WSHSY and CDR2 SAAADI. The length of the CDR3 is 12 residues. V was cut by 11 bases and J by 2 bases, with 11 bases left in between. The CDR3 nucleotides read TGCGCCGTGCGGGCTCCCACAGATACGCAGTATTTT. The encoded protein is CAVRAPTDTQYF.

The V call is TRBV5-4, the J call TRBJ1-1; no clear D gene. Trimming took 4 bases from V and 6 from J, leaving 16 bases between them. The germline gives CDR1 SGHNT, CDR2 YYREEE (reference sequence). CDR3 length equals 14 residues. The CDR3 bases are TGTGCCAGCAGCATCTACGGGGAGGTAGCTGAAGCTTTCTTT. The encoded protein is CASSIYGEVAEAFF.

This clone was counted once. V usage is TRBV19 and J usage is TRBJ2-5; maybe TRBD2 (6 bases). The CDR3 has 15 residues. V was cut by 5 bases and J by 2 bases, with 15 bases left in between. From germline, CDR1 is LNHDA and CDR2 SQIVND (reference sequence). The CDR3, as DNA: TGTGCCAGTAGTTCCAGCCCCGGACTACAAGAGACCCAGTACTTC. This sequence encodes CASSSSPGLQETQYF.

V gene TRBV6-5 combines with J gene TRBJ1-1, with D perhaps matching TRBD1 (6 bases). This CDR3 is 14 amino acids long. CDR1 and CDR2 from the germline V gene are MNHEY and SVGAGI. The V and J ends lost 3 bases and 3 bases respectively, with 11 bases between them. The CDR3 sequence: CASSYQGIDTEAFF. The CDR3 DNA is TGTGCCAGCAGTTATCAGGGGATTGACACTGAAGCTTTCTTT.

The V gene is TRBV11-3, the J gene TRBJ2-3, with D possibly TRBD2 on 5 matching bases. Germline lookup yields CDR1 SGHNT and CDR2 YENEEA. The V end lost 8 bases, the J end lost 1 base, and 10 bases lay between the germline ends. This CDR3 contains 13 residues. This chain's CDR3 is CASASGRTDTQYF. The CDR3 coding sequence is TGTGCCAGCGCAAGCGGTCGCACAGATACGCAGTATTTT.

CDR3 sequence (DNA): TGCGCCAGCAGCTTGGGACTAGCGGTGAACACCGGGGAGCTGTTTTTT. It is translated as CASSLGLAVNTGELFF. This chain links TRBV5-1 with TRBJ2-2, with TRBD2 identical over 9 bases. V was pared by 0 bases and J by 1 base, with 1 base of the junction left unmatched. The CDR3 spans 16 residues. Germline CDR1 and CDR2: SGHRS and YFSETQ.

The chain has TRBV18 and TRBJ1-5; perhaps TRBD1 as D (6 bases). V was shortened by 6 bases and J by 0 bases, with 15 bases between the two germline ends. The CDR3 has 16 amino acids. Per the germline V gene, CDR1 is KGHSH and CDR2 is LQKENI. The CDR3 loop reads CASSLEGGYSNQPQHF. In DNA, the CDR3 is TGTGCCAGCTCCCTCGAAGGGGGTTATAGCAATCAGCCCCAGCATTTT.